This passage covers 18 T cell receptor beta chains from one sample sequenced in a study of EBV T-cell therapy then PD-1 blockade in nasopharyngeal carcinoma. Which antigens these TCRs recognize remains unknown. The protocol was immunoSEQ multiplex PCR, while the TCRdb copy is restricted to in-frame clones and leaves out a portion. The table records 15,000 to 20,000 clones, approximately 83% of them present only once. Regarding treatment: AdE1-LMPpoly-expanded autologous EBV-specific T-cell therapy followed by anti-PD-1 nivolumab. Sequencing used CD8+ T cells from blood, obtained at day 0 from a patient whose treatment included autologous EBV-specific T cells and nivolumab. The receptors were gathered from a middle-aged man with nasopharyngeal carcinoma.

By sample share, this clone is medium-sized. The chain combines TRBV15 with TRBJ2-1, with 7 bases fitting TRBD1. From germline, CDR1 is LNHNV and CDR2 YYDKDF (reference sequence). Trimming removed 0 bases from V and 2 bases from J; junction bases left unmatched: 7. The CDR3 spans 17 residues. The CDR3 loop is CATSRDRLQGAYNEQFF. The CDR3 bases are TGTGCCACCAGCAGAGATAGGCTGCAGGGGGCCTACAATGAGCAGTTCTTC.

The gene calls are TRBV4-1 and TRBJ2-7; D remains ambiguous. CDR1 is MGHRA, CDR2 YSYEKL, per germline. The V and J ends lost 2 bases and 3 bases respectively, with 5 bases between them. The CDR3 is 12 amino acids. CDR3 in amino acids: CASSQNSYEQYF. The DNA of the CDR3 is TGCGCCAGCAGCCAAAACAGCTACGAGCAGTACTTC.

This clone was counted once. CDR3 nucleotides: TGTGCCAGCAGATCAGGGACAGTGAATGGCTACACCTTC. It is translated as CASRSGTVNGYTF. V and J are TRBV27 and TRBJ1-2, with 7 bases lining up with TRBD1. J gave up 6 bases and V 6 bases, and 7 bases lay outside the gene matches. This CDR3 is built from 13 residues. Looked up from germline, CDR1 is MNHEY and CDR2 is SMNVEV (reference sequence).

The chain uses TRBV6-1 and TRBJ1-6; D unclear. Trimming pared 2 bases from V and 5 bases from J, leaving 10 bases between. Germline V CDR1 and CDR2: MNHNS, SASEGT. The CDR3 runs 15 residues. In nucleotides, the CDR3 is TGTGCCAGCAGTGAAAGGAACCGAAATAATTCACCCCTCCACTTT. It specifies CASSERNRNNSPLHF.

The chain carries TRBV2 and TRBJ2-3, with 7 nucleotides matching TRBD2. Trimming removed 1 base from V and 2 bases from J; junction bases left unmatched: 3. From germline, CDR1 is SNHLY and CDR2 FYNNEI. The CDR3 sequence is 15 residues long. CDR3 coding DNA: TGTGCCAGCAGTGAAGGGACTAGAACCACAGATACGCAGTATTTT. Its translation: CASSEGTRTTDTQYF.

The rearrangement joins TRBV10-2 to TRBJ2-5; 10 nucleotides match TRBD2. This CDR3 comprises 14 residues. J lost 4 bases, V lost 4 bases, and 3 bases had no gene match. CDR1 WSHSY and CDR2 SAAADI come from the germline V gene. DNA for the CDR3: TGCGCCAGCAGTGTTAAGCGGGGGGGAGAGACCCAGTACTTC. Protein sequence: CASSVKRGGETQYF.

V and J are TRBV7-9 and TRBJ1-5; D is undetermined. From germline, CDR1 is SEHNR and CDR2 FQNEAQ (reference sequence). This CDR3 comprises 14 residues. V lost 6 bases and J lost 0, with 9 bases in between. CDR3 DNA: TGTGCCAGCAGGGGCAGCCATAGCAATCAGCCCCAGCATTTT. Translated, it gives CASRGSHSNQPQHF.

The chain joins TRBV20-1 to TRBJ1-5, with D possibly being TRBD1 (6 bases). Germline V CDR1 and CDR2: DFQATT, SNEGSKA (reference sequence). CDR3 length: 13 residues. V shed 3 bases and J shed 4 bases, with 10 bases lying between them. DNA for the CDR3: TGCAGTGCTAGTAGGCAGGGGAATCAGCCCCAGCATTTT. This gives the protein CSASRQGNQPQHF.

This sequence joins TRBV7-9 and TRBJ1-1; no clear D gene. Trimming removed 5 bases from V and 1 base from J, with 17 bases in between. The germline CDR1 and CDR2 sequences are SEHNR and FQNEAQ (reference sequence). The CDR3 spans 16 residues. The CDR3 is CASSATVMGSNTEAFF. CDR3 nucleotides: TGTGCCAGCAGCGCTACTGTCATGGGGTCGAACACTGAAGCTTTCTTT. Full variable domain (rest looked up from reference TRBV7-9 and TRBJ1-1): DTGVSQNPRHKITKRGQNVTFRCDPISEHNRLYWYRQTLGQGPEFLTYFQNEAQLEKSRLLSDRFSAERPKGSFSTLEIQRTEQGDSAMYLCASSATVMGSNTEAFFGQGTRLTVV.

V usage is TRBV27 and J usage is TRBJ2-7; D is possibly TRBD2 (5 bases). The CDR3 covers 12 residues. The V and J ends lost 0 bases and 5 bases respectively, with 5 bases between them. Germline CDR1 MNHEY, CDR2 SMNVEV (reference sequence). The CDR3 reads CASSLSGNEQYF. Here the CDR3 DNA reads TGTGCCAGCAGTTTATCCGGGAACGAGCAGTACTTC.

The chain carries TRBV7-9 and TRBJ1-5; 11 bases agree with TRBD1. The CDR3 spans 16 residues. Germline CDR1 is SEHNR and CDR2 is FQNEAQ (reference sequence). V gave up 5 bases and J gave up 7 bases; unmatched junction bases: 10. CDR3 in DNA: TGTGCCAGCAGCGGTTCGGGACAGGGGGAAGGACAGCCCCAGCATTTT. Amino acids: CASSGSGQGEGQPQHF.

The chain has TRBV2 and TRBJ2-1; TRBD2 agrees at 11 bases. The ends lost 2 bases at V and 2 bases at J; junction bases unmatched: 8. The germline CDR1 and CDR2 sequences are SNHLY and FYNNEI. This CDR3 comprises 18 residues. This CDR3 is CASSERVVAGGAYNEQFF. CDR3 in DNA: TGTGCCAGCAGTGAAAGAGTAGTAGCGGGGGGGGCCTACAATGAGCAGTTCTTC.

This clone was seen only once. The chain carries TRBV7-9 and TRBJ2-7, with no clear D. Germline CDR1 and CDR2: SEHNR and FQNEAQ (reference sequence). Trimming took off 0 bases at V and 4 bases at J, with 7 bases between the two ends. CDR3 size: 13 residues. CDR3 in amino acids: CASSLAMDYEQYF. The CDR3, as DNA: TGTGCCAGCAGCTTAGCGATGGATTACGAGCAGTACTTC.

The gene calls are TRBV28 and TRBJ2-3; D is possibly TRBD1 or TRBD2 (7 bases each). The CDR3 consists of 14 residues. Germline CDR1 reads MDHEN; CDR2 reads SYDVKM. V dropped 5 bases and J dropped 4 bases, with 13 bases sitting between them. The CDR3 coding sequence is TGTGCCAGCAGTAACAGGGGAGGGGCAGATACGCAGTATTTT. It codes for CASSNRGGADTQYF.

This clone was recorded only once. The V and J genes are TRBV30 and TRBJ2-3; tentative D call: TRBD1 (5 bases). The CDR3 loop spans 14 amino acids. Trimming shortened V by 4 bases and J by 2 bases, and 13 bases separated the two germline ends. Germline V gene sequence: CDR1 GTSNPN, CDR2 SVGIG (reference sequence). CDR3 protein: CAWNPQGPTDTQYF. DNA for the CDR3: TGTGCCTGGAACCCCCAGGGTCCCACAGATACGCAGTATTTT. The whole variable domain, remainder taken from reference TRBV30 and TRBJ2-3, is SQTIHQWPATLVQPVGSPLSLECTVEGTSNPNLYWYRQAAGRGLQLLFYSVGIGQISSEVPQNLSASRPQDRQFILSSKKLLLSDSGFYLCAWNPQGPTDTQYFGPGTRLTVL.

This clone was seen only once. In this CDR3 the conserved last residue, phenylalanine or tryptophan, is missing, so a read error is likely. It is unclear where the CDR3 begins or ends on the DNA, so no DNA is shown, and the CDR3 is as TCRdb lists it. The V and J genes are TRBV7-8 and TRBJ1-2. The CDR3 has 12 amino acids, counting both end residues. CDR1 is SGHVS and CDR2 is FQNEAQ in the germline V gene. Here the CDR3 reads CASSPSGAPFYS.

The gene calls are TRBV7-9 and TRBJ1-1, with D maybe TRBD1 (6 bases). There are 16 residues in the CDR3. The V end was cut by 7 bases, the J end by 0 bases, with 18 bases between. Germline V CDR1 and CDR2: SEHNR, FQNEAQ (reference sequence). The CDR3, as DNA: TGTGCCAGCACCTATAGGGGAGGGACAATGAACACTGAAGCTTTCTTT. Translated, it gives CASTYRGGTMNTEAFF.

This sequence joins TRBV19 and TRBJ2-4, with D possibly being TRBD1 or TRBD2 (6 bases each). V was shortened by 6 bases and J by 2 bases, with 17 bases between the two germline ends. The length of the CDR3 is 16 residues. CDR1 is LNHDA, CDR2 SQIVND, per germline (reference sequence). The CDR3 nucleotides are TGTGCCAGTAGCCCAGATGGAGGGGGGACCAAAAACATTCAGTACTTC. It yields the protein CASSPDGGGTKNIQYF.